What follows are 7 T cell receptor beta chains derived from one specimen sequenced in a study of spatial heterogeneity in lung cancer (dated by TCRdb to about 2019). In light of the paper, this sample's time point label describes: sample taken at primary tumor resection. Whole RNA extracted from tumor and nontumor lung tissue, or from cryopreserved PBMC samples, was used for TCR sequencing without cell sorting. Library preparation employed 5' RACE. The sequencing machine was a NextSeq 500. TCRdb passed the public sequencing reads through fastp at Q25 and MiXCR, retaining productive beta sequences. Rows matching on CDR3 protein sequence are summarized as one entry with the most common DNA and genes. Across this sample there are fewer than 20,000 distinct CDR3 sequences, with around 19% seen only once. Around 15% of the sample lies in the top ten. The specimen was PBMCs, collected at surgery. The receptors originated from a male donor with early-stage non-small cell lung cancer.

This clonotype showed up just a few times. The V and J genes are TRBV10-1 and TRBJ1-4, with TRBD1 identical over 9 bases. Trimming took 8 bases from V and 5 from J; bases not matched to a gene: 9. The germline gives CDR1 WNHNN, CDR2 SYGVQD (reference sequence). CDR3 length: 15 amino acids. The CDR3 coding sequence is TGCGCCAGCCCCGAAACCGGGACAGGGAATGAAAAACTGTTTTTT. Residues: CASPETGTGNEKLFF.

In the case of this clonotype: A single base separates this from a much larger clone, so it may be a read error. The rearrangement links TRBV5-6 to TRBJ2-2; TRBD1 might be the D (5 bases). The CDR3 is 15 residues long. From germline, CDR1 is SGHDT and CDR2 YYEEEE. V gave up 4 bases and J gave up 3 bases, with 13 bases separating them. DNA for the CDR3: TGTGCCAGCAGCCCCCGGACACTATACACCGGGGAGCTGTTTTTT. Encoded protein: CASSPRTLYTGELFF. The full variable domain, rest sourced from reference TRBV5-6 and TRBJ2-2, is DAGVTQSPTHLIKTRGQQVTLRCSPKSGHDTVSWYQQALGQGPQFIFQYYEEEERQRGNFPDRFSGHQFPNYSSELNVNALLLGDSALYLCASSPRTLYTGELFFGEGSRLTVL.

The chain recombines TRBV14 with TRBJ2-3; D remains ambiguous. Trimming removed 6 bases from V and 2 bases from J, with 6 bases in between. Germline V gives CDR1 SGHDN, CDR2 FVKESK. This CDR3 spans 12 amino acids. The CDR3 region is CASSRDTDTQYF. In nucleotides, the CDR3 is TGTGCCAGCAGTCGCGACACAGATACGCAGTATTTT.

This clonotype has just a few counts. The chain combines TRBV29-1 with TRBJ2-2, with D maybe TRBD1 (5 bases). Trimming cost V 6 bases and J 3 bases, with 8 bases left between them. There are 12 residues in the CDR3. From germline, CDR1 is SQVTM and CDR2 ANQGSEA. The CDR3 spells CSVGEYTGELFF. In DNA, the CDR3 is TGCAGCGTAGGGGAATACACCGGGGAGCTGTTTTTT.

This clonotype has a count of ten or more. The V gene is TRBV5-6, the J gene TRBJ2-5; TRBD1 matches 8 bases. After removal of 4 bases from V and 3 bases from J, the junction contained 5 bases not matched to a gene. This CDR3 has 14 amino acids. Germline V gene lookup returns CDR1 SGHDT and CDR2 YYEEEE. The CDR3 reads CASSVQQGEETQYF. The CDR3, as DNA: TGTGCCAGCAGCGTACAACAGGGGGAAGAGACCCAGTACTTC.

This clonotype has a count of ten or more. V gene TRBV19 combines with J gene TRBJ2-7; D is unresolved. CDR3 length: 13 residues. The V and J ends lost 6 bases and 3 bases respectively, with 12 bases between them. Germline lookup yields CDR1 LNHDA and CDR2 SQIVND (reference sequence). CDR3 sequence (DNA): TGTGCCAGTAGCTTCCTTGGGGACTACGAGCAGTACTTC. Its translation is CASSFLGDYEQYF.

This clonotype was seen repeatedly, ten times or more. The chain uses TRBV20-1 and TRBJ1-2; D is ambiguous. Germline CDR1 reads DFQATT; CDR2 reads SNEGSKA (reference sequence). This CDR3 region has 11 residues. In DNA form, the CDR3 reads TGCTTAGGGCAGGATGACTATGGCTACACCTTC. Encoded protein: CLGQDDYGYTF.